This T cell receptor beta chain was recovered during a study of cytomegalovirus exposure and HLA in healthy donors. Amplification used 60 Vbeta primers and 13 Jbeta primers. Clones were sequenced by immunoSEQ multiplex PCR, and TCRdb holds only the in-frame ones, with some missing. The repertoire holds over 150,000 clones, with almost 80% as singletons. A remark on this clone: The antigen is undetermined.

The V end was cut by 2 bases, the J end by 14 bases, with 19 bases between. This CDR3 has 14 residues. The germline V gene has CDR1 GTSNPN and CDR2 SVGIG (reference sequence). The study, taken as a whole, reports: Sequencing likely produced, as an artifact, a cluster of highly shared sequence variants.

The material sequenced was PBMCs. J is TRBJ1-6 and V is TRBV30, with D maybe TRBD1 (5 bases). The clonotype was recovered from a woman aged 45-65 years in good health and CMV-seronegative. The CDR3 protein is CAWSSSGRGGTLHF. The CDR3 coding sequence is TGTGCCTGGAGTAGTTCTGGGAGGGGTGGGACCCTCCACTTT.